The table lists the clone carrying this T cell receptor beta chain with a count of one. CDR3 length: 15 residues. The germline gives CDR1 SNHLY, CDR2 FYNNEI. After removal of 4 bases from V and 1 base from J, the junction contained 5 bases not matched to a gene. The data derive from a study of blood T cell repertoires in COVID-19. Study details: Samples came from the United States, Italy and Spain, spanning acute and convalescent COVID-19. PBMCs, B-cell-depleted T cells, or T cells provided the cDNA or gDNA that made up the material.

Authors' methods: Scientists estimated how many nucleated cells there were by amplifying reference gene primers. Libraries were prepared by immunoSEQ multiplex PCR; TCRdb keeps only in-frame clonotypes and omits some of them. The V and J calls and clone size come from that table; D and trimming were worked out from the DNA. The table shows 270,000 or so clones, with 80% to 90% occurring only once. The clonotype comes from a woman between 50 and 59 years old who had been exposed to COVID-19. The J gene is TRBJ2-5, the V gene TRBV2, with 8 bases identical to TRBD2. Material: PBMCs or T cells enriched from blood (not recorded which). The CDR3 here is CASSGGRGAQETQYF. CDR3 nucleotide sequence: TGTGCCAGCAGTGGAGGGCGGGGGGCCCAAGAGACCCAGTACTTC.